Below, 6 T cell receptor beta chains from the same sample are listed, as sequenced in a study of T-cell memory formation after mild COVID-19. TCRdb processed the 5' RACE reads anew with MiXCR; each CDR3 protein has one entry. The sample lists 200,000 to 250,000 distinct CDR3 sequences, approximately 30% seen once, with 11% in the top ten. The sequencing sample was made of PBMCs or a T cell subset sorted from them (not recorded which). These receptors came from an adult woman who had mild COVID-19 (a few samples of this study predate the infection). Cell type and time point are not known.

This clonotype has only a few counts. The gene calls are TRBV5-5 and TRBJ2-7; tentative D call: TRBD2 (6 bases). The germline V and J ends were trimmed by 0 bases and 4 bases, with 11 bases remaining between them. The CDR3 sequence is 14 residues long. Germline loops: CDR1 SGHKS, CDR2 YYEKEE (reference sequence). CDR3 sequence reads: CASSLGSRGYEQYF. For the CDR3, the DNA is TGTGCCAGCAGCTTGGGATCCCGGGGGTACGAGCAGTACTTC.

The J gene is TRBJ2-3, the V gene TRBV5-1; 8 nucleotides match TRBD1. This CDR3 is 15 amino acids long. CDR1 is SGHRS and CDR2 is YFSETQ in the germline V gene. V was clipped by 4 bases and J by 4 bases; unmatched bases: 8. The CDR3 DNA reads TGCGCCAGCAGCGGACCAGGGGGCTCAGCAGATACGCAGTATTTT. It translates to CASSGPGGSADTQYF. Variable domain in full (rest from reference TRBV5-1 and TRBJ2-3): KAGVTQTPRYLIKTRGQQVTLSCSPISGHRSVSWYQQTPGQGLQFLFEYFSETQRNKGNFPGRFSGRQFSNSRSEMNVSTLELGDSALYLCASSGPGGSADTQYFGPGTRLTVL.

This clonotype was observed a handful of times. This chain uses TRBV7-8 with TRBJ2-7; D not certain. CDR3 length: 14 amino acids. Germline V gene lookup returns CDR1 SGHVS and CDR2 FQNEAQ. V was pared by 3 bases and J by 3 bases, with 12 bases between. CDR3 DNA sequence: TGTGCCAGCAGCTTTGACGGAGACCGCTACGAGCAGTACTTC. Its protein product is CASSFDGDRYEQYF.

The J gene is TRBJ1-6, the V gene TRBV27, with TRBD1 matching 10 bases. From germline, CDR1 is MNHEY and CDR2 SMNVEV (reference sequence). The V segment lost 6 bases and the J segment 7 bases; nucleotides outside the gene matches: 9. The CDR3 extends over 16 amino acids. The CDR3: CASRDRGQGKNSPLHF. In DNA, the CDR3 is TGTGCCAGCAGAGATAGGGGACAGGGGAAGAATTCACCCCTCCACTTT.

The chain combines TRBV5-4 with TRBJ2-2, with D maybe TRBD2 (6 bases). The CDR3 has 16 residues. CDR1 and CDR2 from the germline V gene are SGHNT and YYREEE (reference sequence). Trimming left V 0 bases short and J 0 bases short, with 9 bases between. CDR3 nucleotides: TGTGCCAGCAGCTTGGCAGAGCGGGCGAACACCGGGGAGCTGTTTTTT. It yields the protein CASSLAERANTGELFF.

This clonotype was found a few times. The rearrangement links TRBV3-1 to TRBJ1-2; D may be TRBD1 (5 bases). The CDR3 totals 14 residues. V dropped 4 bases and J dropped 4 bases, with 13 bases sitting between them. CDR1 is LGHDT, CDR2 YNNKEL, per germline (reference sequence). The CDR3 bases are TGTGCCAGCAGCCCAGGGTTTAGTGGCTATGGCTACACCTTC. It is translated as CASSPGFSGYGYTF.